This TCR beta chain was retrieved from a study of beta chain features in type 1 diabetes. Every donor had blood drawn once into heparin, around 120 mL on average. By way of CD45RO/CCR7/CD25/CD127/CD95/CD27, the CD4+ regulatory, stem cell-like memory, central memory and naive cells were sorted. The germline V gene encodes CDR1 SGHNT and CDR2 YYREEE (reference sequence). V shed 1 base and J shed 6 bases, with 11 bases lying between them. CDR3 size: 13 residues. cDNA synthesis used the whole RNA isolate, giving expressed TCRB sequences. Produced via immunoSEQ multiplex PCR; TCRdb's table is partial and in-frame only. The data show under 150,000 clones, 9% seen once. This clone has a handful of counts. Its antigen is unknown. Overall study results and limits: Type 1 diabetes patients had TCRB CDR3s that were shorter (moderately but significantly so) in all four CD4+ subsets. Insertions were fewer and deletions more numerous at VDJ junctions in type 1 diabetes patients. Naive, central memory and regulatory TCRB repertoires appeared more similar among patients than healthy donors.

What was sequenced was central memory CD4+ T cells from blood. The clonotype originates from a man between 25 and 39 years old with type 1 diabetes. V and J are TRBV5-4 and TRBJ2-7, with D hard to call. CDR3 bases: TGTGCCAGCAGCTTGCCGACCCCGGGCGAGCAGTACTTC. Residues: CASSLPTPGEQYF.